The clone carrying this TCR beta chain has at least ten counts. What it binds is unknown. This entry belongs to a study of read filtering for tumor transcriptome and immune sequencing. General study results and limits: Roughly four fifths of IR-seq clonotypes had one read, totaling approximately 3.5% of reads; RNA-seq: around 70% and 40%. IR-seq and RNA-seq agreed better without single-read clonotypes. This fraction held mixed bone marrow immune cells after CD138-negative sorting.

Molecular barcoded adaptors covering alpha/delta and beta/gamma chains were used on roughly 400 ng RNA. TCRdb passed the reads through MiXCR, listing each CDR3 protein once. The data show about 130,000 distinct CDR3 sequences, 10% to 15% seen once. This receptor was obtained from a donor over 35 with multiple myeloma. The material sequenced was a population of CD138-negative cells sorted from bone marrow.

CDR3 region: CASRFRQGLGFF. CDR3 bases: TGTGCCAGCAGGTTTCGACAGGGGTTGGGGTTCTTC. The rearrangement uses TRBV6-6 and TRBJ2-1; 8 bases map to TRBD1. J lost 15 bases, V lost 6 bases, and 10 bases had no gene match. This CDR3 is built from 12 residues. Germline CDR1 MNHNY, CDR2 SVGAGI (reference sequence).